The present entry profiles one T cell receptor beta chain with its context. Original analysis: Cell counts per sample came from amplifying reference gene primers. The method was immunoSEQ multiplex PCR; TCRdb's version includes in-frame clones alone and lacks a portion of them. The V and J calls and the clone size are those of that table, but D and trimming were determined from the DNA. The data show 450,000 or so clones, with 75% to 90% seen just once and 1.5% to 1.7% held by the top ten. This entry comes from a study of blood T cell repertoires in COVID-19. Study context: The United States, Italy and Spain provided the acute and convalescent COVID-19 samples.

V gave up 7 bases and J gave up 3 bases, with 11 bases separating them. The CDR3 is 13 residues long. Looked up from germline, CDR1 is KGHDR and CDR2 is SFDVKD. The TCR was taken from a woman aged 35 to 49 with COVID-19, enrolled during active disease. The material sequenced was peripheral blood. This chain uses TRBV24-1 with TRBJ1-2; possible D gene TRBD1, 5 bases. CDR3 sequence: CATSDDRDYGYTF. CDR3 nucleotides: TGTGCCACCAGCGATGACAGAGACTATGGCTACACCTTC.